The clone carrying this T cell receptor beta chain was detected only a few times. Cohort assignment relied on participant-reported clinical history. The sample is drawn from a study of blood T cell repertoires in COVID-19. Sequenced by immunoSEQ multiplex PCR; TCRdb stores in-frame clones only, minus some. The sample has 330,000 or so clones; 88% are singletons. Germline CDR1 and CDR2: SGHRS and YFSETQ. The CDR3 spans 17 residues. V was pared by 1 base and J by 1 base, with 15 bases between. The rearrangement joins TRBV5-1 to TRBJ1-3; unclear D gene. The sample taken for sequencing was PBMCs or T cells enriched from blood (not recorded which). The TCR originated in a man aged 25-45 years who had recovered from COVID-19. The CDR3 coding sequence is TGCGCCAGCAGCTTGTACGCAGGATTCGGTTCTGGAAACACCATATATTTT. Translating it yields CASSLYAGFGSGNTIYF.